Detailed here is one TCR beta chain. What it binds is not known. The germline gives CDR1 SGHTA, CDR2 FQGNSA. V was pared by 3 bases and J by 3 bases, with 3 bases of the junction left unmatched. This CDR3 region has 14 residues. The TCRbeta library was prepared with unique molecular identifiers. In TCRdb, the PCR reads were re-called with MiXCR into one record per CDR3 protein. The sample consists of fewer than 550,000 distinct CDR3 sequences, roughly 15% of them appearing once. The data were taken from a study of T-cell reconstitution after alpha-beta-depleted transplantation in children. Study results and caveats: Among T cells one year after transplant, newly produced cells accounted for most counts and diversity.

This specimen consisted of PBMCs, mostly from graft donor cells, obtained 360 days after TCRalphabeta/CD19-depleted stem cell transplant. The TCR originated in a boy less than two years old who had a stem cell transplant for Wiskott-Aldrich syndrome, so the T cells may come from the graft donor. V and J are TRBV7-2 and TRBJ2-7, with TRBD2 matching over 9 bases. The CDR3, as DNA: TGTGCCAGCAGCTTCATAGCGGGGGTCTACGAGCAGTACTTC. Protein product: CASSFIAGVYEQYF.